The present entry profiles one T cell receptor beta chain with its context. Its specificity is not known. This sample is part of a study of Ad26.COV2.S vaccination and SARS-CoV-2 variants. Broader study findings: CD8+ and CD4+ T cells specific for spike reportedly responded with substantial breadth after vaccination.

Treatment of the sample: roughly 19 received Ad26.COV2.S at low or high dose, single or two shots; roughly five received placebo; per-sample allocation not given. Sampling was performed 63 days after the first vaccine or placebo injection. This person who donated was an adult of 18-55 years in Boston. Germline CDR1 MNHEY, CDR2 SVGEGT. With 5 bases removed from V and 4 bases from J, the gap between germline ends came to 20 bases. This CDR3 is built from 17 residues. Using immunoSEQ multiplex PCR, the repertoire was profiled, and TCRdb retains in-frame clones only, with some absent. The sample includes roughly 300,000 clones, around 89% of them seen just once.

The chain combines TRBV6-2 or TRBV6-3 with TRBJ2-2, with D possibly TRBD2 on 5 matching bases. The sample in question was peripheral blood, obtained in a trial of Ad26.COV2.S vaccine versus placebo. This clonotype was sampled from a person aged 18-60 years who received the Ad26.COV2.S COVID-19 vaccine or a placebo. The CDR3, as DNA: TGTGCCAGCAGTACCCTCCCTCCCGGGGTCGGCACCGGGGAGCTGTTTTTT. Translation: CASSTLPPGVGTGELFF.